One sample yielded the 18 T cell receptor beta chains listed below, sequenced in a study of T cells in Graves' hyperthyroidism and ophthalmopathy. TCR beta CDR3 region amplification was performed from RNA transcripts. HTBI primers drove first-round RT-PCR of the TCR CDR3. TCRdb reprocessed the multiplex PCR reads with MiXCR, giving one entry per CDR3 protein. The sample contains around 440,000 distinct CDR3 sequences, around 16% of which appear only once. The sample taken for sequencing was blood. The source of these receptors is a woman between 18 and 29 years old with Graves' hyperthyroidism.

This clonotype was seen a single time. The chain joins TRBV19 to TRBJ2-6, with TRBD1 as a possible D gene (6 bases). Trimming pared 7 bases from V and 0 bases from J, leaving 22 bases between. The germline gives CDR1 LNHDA, CDR2 SQIVND (reference sequence). The CDR3 contains 19 residues. CDR3 in amino acids: CASTDHFRGVGSGANVLTF. CDR3 in DNA: TGTGCCAGTACCGACCACTTCAGGGGAGTTGGCTCTGGGGCCAACGTCCTGACTTTC.

The sample holds many counts of this clonotype. The chain is built from TRBV6-1 and TRBJ2-1; D may correspond to TRBD1 or TRBD2 (6 bases each). Looked up from germline, CDR1 is MNHNS and CDR2 is SASEGT. Trimming removed 8 bases at V and 12 bases at J, with 17 bases between. This CDR3 contains 12 residues. The CDR3 protein is CASGRGPATQFF. The CDR3 DNA reads TGTGCCAGCGGCCGGGGGCCAGCGACGCAGTTCTTC.

This clonotype was counted a few times. The chain joins TRBV2 to TRBJ2-6, with D hard to call. Per the germline V gene, CDR1 is SNHLY and CDR2 is FYNNEI. The CDR3 covers 13 residues. V dropped 9 bases and J dropped 0 bases, with 6 bases sitting between them. The chain's CDR3 is CARRSSGANVLTF. CDR3 in DNA: TGTGCCAGGAGGAGCTCTGGGGCCAACGTCCTGACTTTC.

This clonotype was found many times. This chain links TRBV20-1 with TRBJ1-1; D remains ambiguous. Germline-derived CDR1 and CDR2 are DFQATT and SNEGSKA (reference sequence). Trimming took 6 bases from V and 1 from J, leaving 12 bases between them. The CDR3 runs to 13 residues. DNA of the CDR3: TGCAGTGCCCCCCGGACGGGGAACACTGAAGCTTTCTTT. Residues: CSAPRTGNTEAFF.

The sample holds many counts of this clonotype. The J gene is TRBJ1-2, the V gene TRBV7-9; D may be TRBD1 (5 bases). This CDR3 is 17 amino acids long. In germline, CDR1 is SEHNR, CDR2 FQNEAQ (reference sequence). V was trimmed by 5 bases and J by 4 bases, leaving 23 bases between them. The CDR3 DNA sequence: TGTGCCAGCAGCCTTGGGACCGAGTATTATAACTTCTATGGCTACACCTTC. Its translation is CASSLGTEYYNFYGYTF.

CDR3 in DNA: TGTGCCACCAGTGATTCTCTAGCGGGAGAGGGTTCCTACAATGAGCAGTTCTTC. Its translation is CATSDSLAGEGSYNEQFF. V usage is TRBV24-1 and J usage is TRBJ2-1; TRBD2 matches at 10 bases. V lost 2 bases to trimming and J lost 1 base; unmatched junction nucleotides: 7. This CDR3 region has 18 residues. Germline values: CDR1 KGHDR, CDR2 SFDVKD.

There are many counts of this clonotype. The chain uses TRBV18 and TRBJ2-2; D may be TRBD1 or TRBD2 (5 bases each). The V and J ends lost 3 bases and 6 bases respectively, with 17 bases between them. CDR1 KGHSH and CDR2 LQKENI come from the germline V gene. The CDR3 contains 16 residues. The CDR3 protein is CASSPVRELVAGELFF. The CDR3 region has the DNA TGTGCCAGCTCACCTGTCAGGGAACTAGTCGCCGGGGAGCTGTTTTTT.

As to this clonotype: A clone one base away is much larger, so this may be a read error. V usage is TRBV20-1 and J usage is TRBJ2-1, with a tentative D call TRBD2 (5 bases). The germline V gene has CDR1 DFQATT and CDR2 SNEGSKA (reference sequence). The CDR3 covers 14 residues. CDR3 sequence reads: CNAVPDLSLSEQFF. CDR3 in DNA: TGCAATGCTGTTCCGGACTTGTCCCTCAGTGAGCAGTTCTTC.

There are many counts of this clonotype. V is TRBV11-3 and J is TRBJ1-1, with D perhaps matching TRBD1 (5 bases). V was clipped by 3 bases and J by 0 bases, with 8 bases between them. Germline V gene data show CDR1 as SGHNT and CDR2 as YENEEA. This CDR3 spans 14 amino acids. CDR3 amino acids: CASSLTEMNTEAFF. The CDR3 DNA sequence: TGTGCCAGCAGCTTGACAGAGATGAACACTGAAGCTTTCTTT. Combining the CDR3 with reference TRBV11-3 and TRBJ1-1 gives the whole variable domain EAGVVQSPRYKIIEKKQPVAFWCNPISGHNTLYWYLQNLGQGPELLIRYENEEAVDDSQLPKDRFSAERLKGVDSTLKIQPAELGDSAVYLCASSLTEMNTEAFFGQGTRLTVV.

This clonotype was seen repeatedly, ten times or more. The chain links TRBV6-1 to TRBJ1-2, with 8 bases lining up with TRBD1. This CDR3 spans 13 amino acids. The junction had 6 bases not matched to a gene; V was cut back by 6 bases and J by 6 bases. CDR1 and CDR2 (germline): MNHNS, SASEGT. CDR3 amino acids: CASSIQGVDGYTF. CDR3 coding DNA: TGTGCCAGCAGCATACAGGGGGTGGATGGCTACACCTTC.

This clonotype was seen repeatedly, ten times or more. The chain couples TRBV6-1 to TRBJ2-5, with a possible D match to TRBD1 (7 bases). Germline values: CDR1 MNHNS, CDR2 SASEGT. V was trimmed by 5 bases and J by 5 bases, leaving 18 bases between them. The CDR3 is made up of 15 amino acids. The CDR3 loop reads CASSYSAGGWETQYF. In DNA, the CDR3 is TGTGCCAGCAGTTATTCCGCAGGGGGGTGGGAGACCCAGTACTTC.

This clonotype has at least ten counts. The chain joins TRBV3-1 to TRBJ2-3, with 9 bases fitting TRBD2. Looked up from germline, CDR1 is LGHDT and CDR2 is YNNKEL (reference sequence). The CDR3 is made up of 16 amino acids. Losses at the gene ends were 5 bases for V and 3 bases for J; bases not matched to a gene: 9. The CDR3 coding sequence is TGTGCCAGCAGCAACCGGACAGCGGGAGGAACAGATACGCAGTATTTT. Translated, it gives CASSNRTAGGTDTQYF.

The table lists this clonotype with many counts. The chain recombines TRBV11-2 with TRBJ2-3; D unclear. Germline CDR1 reads SGHAT; CDR2 reads FQNNGV. With 6 bases removed from V and 5 bases from J, the gap between germline ends came to 12 bases. The CDR3 is 13 residues long. The CDR3 DNA follows: TGTGCCAGCAGAGCCAGTTGGGTAGATACGCAGTATTTT. This encodes CASRASWVDTQYF.

This clonotype was observed a few times. The chain employs TRBV19 and TRBJ2-7, with 10 positions matching TRBD2. After removal of 3 bases from V and 6 bases from J, the junction contained 8 bases not matched to a gene. There are 15 residues in the CDR3. Germline V gene data show CDR1 as LNHDA and CDR2 as SQIVND (reference sequence). The CDR3 protein is CASSIKRGGSTEQYF. The CDR3 region has the DNA TGTGCCAGTAGTATTAAGCGGGGGGGCTCCACCGAGCAGTACTTC.

Notes on this clonotype: The junction shows a germline mismatch at one end, possibly a read error. V gene TRBV4-2 combines with J gene TRBJ2-3; D remains ambiguous. The length of the CDR3 is 15 residues. CDR1 and CDR2 (germline): LGHNA, YNFKEQ. The CDR3 loop is CTSSQEYRAWDTQYF. In DNA form, the CDR3 reads TGTACCAGCAGCCAAGAGTATAGGGCCTGGGATACGCAGTATTTT.

The gene calls are TRBV9 and TRBJ1-3, with a possible D match to TRBD1 (5 bases). This CDR3 contains 18 residues. Germline CDR1 is SGDLS and CDR2 is YYNGEE. Trimming pared 3 bases from V and 0 bases from J, leaving 19 bases between. The CDR3 reads CASSAPQWDPNSGNTIYF. CDR3 nucleotides: TGTGCCAGCAGCGCCCCTCAGTGGGACCCCAACTCTGGAAACACCATATATTTT. The complete variable domain, with remaining parts taken from reference TRBV9 and TRBJ1-3, reads DSGVTQTPKHLITATGQRVTLRCSPRSGDLSVYWYQQSLDQGLQFLIQYYNGEERAKGNILERFSAQQFPDLHSELNLSSLELGDSALYFCASSAPQWDPNSGNTIYFGEGSWLTVV.

This clonotype occurred a few times. The V call is TRBV29-1, the J call TRBJ1-2; D is perhaps TRBD1 (5 bases). CDR3 length: 14 residues. The germline gives CDR1 SQVTM, CDR2 ANQGSEA. V lost 2 bases and J 4 bases, leaving 14 bases between the germline ends. The chain's CDR3 is CSVERTTGSYGYTF. CDR3 in DNA: TGCAGCGTTGAAAGGACAACTGGGAGCTATGGCTACACCTTC.

The rearrangement joins TRBV7-3 to TRBJ2-5; TRBD1 is a possible D gene (5 bases). V was cut by 1 base and J by 5 bases, with 17 bases left in between. Germline-derived CDR1 and CDR2 are SGHTA and FQGTGA. The length of the CDR3 is 16 residues. CDR3 coding DNA: TGTGCCAGCAGCTTAATTCTGGGGCTCCTGTGGGAGACCCAGTACTTC. Residues: CASSLILGLLWETQYF.